This is a list of T cell receptor beta chains from one sample in a study of cytomegalovirus exposure and HLA in healthy donors. The data were produced by immunoSEQ multiplex PCR, yet TCRdb's version contains in-frame clones alone and is incomplete. Among about 100,000 clones listed, approximately 82% were seen once. The sequencing sample was made of PBMCs. These receptors were collected from a young woman in good health and CMV-seronegative. The CDR3 runs from the conserved cysteine through the conserved F or W. A D gene is named only where the DNA matches it firmly. Size is omitted from some rows. Given values are once, few, many or a class for expanded clones.

d_call: NA; clone_size: NA; j_call: TRBJ2-2; v_call: TRBV28; cdr3_aa: CASGETASVLGGELFF; cdr3_nt: TGTGCCAGCGGTGAAACCGCTAGCGTTCTGGGCGGGGAGCTGTTTTTT
d_call: NA; clone_size: NA; j_call: TRBJ2-2; v_call: TRBV28; cdr3_aa: CAGSFFRQDPNTGELFF; cdr3_nt: TGTGCCGGCAGTTTTTTCCGACAGGACCCTAATACCGGGGAGCTGTTTTTT
d_call: TRBD1; clone_size: NA; j_call: TRBJ2-7; v_call: TRBV4-1; cdr3_aa: CASSLQGGQDGSYEQYF; cdr3_nt: TGCGCCAGCAGCCTCCAGGGGGGACAGGATGGATCCTACGAGCAGTACTTC
d_call: NA; clone_size: NA; j_call: TRBJ1-4; v_call: TRBV28; cdr3_aa: CASSFTLIEKLFF; cdr3_nt: TGTGCCAGCAGTTTTACTCTCATTGAAAAACTGTTTTTT
d_call: NA; clone_size: NA; j_call: TRBJ1-1; v_call: TRBV7-6; cdr3_aa: CASSLVGQYANTEAFF; cdr3_nt: TGTGCCAGCAGCTTAGTGGGACAATATGCGAACACTGAAGCTTTCTTT
d_call: NA; clone_size: NA; j_call: TRBJ1-5; v_call: TRBV30; cdr3_aa: CAWSGLRNQPQHF; cdr3_nt: TGTGCCTGGAGCGGGTTGCGCAATCAGCCCCAGCATTTT
d_call: TRBD2; clone_size: few; j_call: TRBJ2-7; v_call: TRBV11-3; cdr3_aa: CASSAGDEQYF; cdr3_nt: TGTGCCAGCAGCGCGGGAGACGAGCAGTACTTC
d_call: NA; clone_size: NA; j_call: TRBJ1-1; v_call: TRBV7-9; cdr3_aa: CASIRTVPNTEAFF; cdr3_nt: TGTGCCAGCATTCGGACAGTCCCCAACACTGAAGCTTTCTTT
d_call: NA; clone_size: NA; j_call: TRBJ2-7; v_call: TRBV21-1; cdr3_aa: CASSKARDRGLARPYEQYF; cdr3_nt: TGTGCCAGCAGCAAAGCGCGGGACAGGGGCCTCGCCCGACCCTACGAGCAGTACTTC
d_call: NA; clone_size: NA; j_call: TRBJ1-1; v_call: TRBV2; cdr3_aa: CASSAWGVRANTEAFF; cdr3_nt: TGTGCCAGCAGTGCCTGGGGGGTCCGGGCGAACACTGAAGCTTTCTTT
d_call: TRBD2; clone_size: few; j_call: TRBJ2-3; v_call: TRBV6-4; cdr3_aa: CASSDSGTSGTDTQYF; cdr3_nt: TGTGCCAGCAGTGACTCCGGGACTAGCGGCACAGATACGCAGTATTTT
d_call: NA; clone_size: NA; j_call: TRBJ2-1; v_call: TRBV7-9; cdr3_aa: CSSSSTGDSSSYNEQFF; cdr3_nt: TGTTCCAGCAGCTCAACGGGGGATTCTAGCTCCTACAATGAGCAGTTCTTC
d_call: NA; clone_size: NA; j_call: TRBJ2-7; v_call: TRBV9; cdr3_aa: CASSVDEGDEQYF; cdr3_nt: TGTGCCAGCAGCGTAGACGAGGGAGACGAGCAGTACTTC
d_call: NA; clone_size: NA; j_call: TRBJ1-4; v_call: TRBV4-1; cdr3_aa: CASSQRLNEKLFF; cdr3_nt: TGCGCCAGCAGCCAGAGATTAAATGAAAAACTGTTTTTT
d_call: NA; clone_size: NA; j_call: TRBJ2-5; v_call: TRBV7-6; cdr3_aa: CASSFGVMKTQYF; cdr3_nt: TGTGCCAGCAGCTTTGGAGTGATGAAGACCCAGTACTTC
d_call: NA; clone_size: NA; j_call: TRBJ1-1; v_call: TRBV19; cdr3_aa: CASSIDLLGGITEAFF; cdr3_nt: TGTGCCAGTAGTATAGATCTCTTGGGGGGGATCACTGAAGCTTTCTTT
d_call: TRBD2; clone_size: NA; j_call: TRBJ2-3; v_call: TRBV2; cdr3_aa: CASKPAGGTDTQYF; cdr3_nt: TGTGCCAGCAAGCCGGCGGGGGGGACAGATACGCAGTATTTT
d_call: NA; clone_size: once; j_call: TRBJ1-1; v_call: TRBV28; cdr3_aa: CASRKRSMNTEAFF; cdr3_nt: TGTGCCAGCAGGAAGAGAAGTATGAACACTGAAGCTTTCTTT
d_call: TRBD1; clone_size: NA; j_call: TRBJ2-7; v_call: TRBV29-1; cdr3_aa: CSVEGRQGLTYEQYF; cdr3_nt: TGCAGCGTTGAAGGCCGACAGGGCCTAACCTACGAGCAGTACTTC
d_call: NA; clone_size: once; j_call: TRBJ2-7; v_call: TRBV30; cdr3_aa: CAWSVLVTGEQYF; cdr3_nt: TGTGCCTGGAGTGTACTCGTGACTGGGGAGCAGTACTTC
d_call: TRBD2; clone_size: NA; j_call: TRBJ2-5; v_call: TRBV5-6; cdr3_aa: CASSPTSGGQETQYF; cdr3_nt: TGTGCCAGCAGCCCGACTAGCGGGGGCCAAGAGACCCAGTACTTC
d_call: TRBD1; clone_size: NA; j_call: TRBJ1-2; v_call: TRBV30; cdr3_aa: CAGDRGINYGYTF; cdr3_nt: TGTGCCGGGGACAGGGGGATTAACTATGGCTACACCTTC
d_call: NA; clone_size: few; j_call: TRBJ1-1; v_call: TRBV19; cdr3_aa: CASFAGLLGMNTEAFF; cdr3_nt: TGTGCCAGTTTCGCGGGACTCCTGGGAATGAACACTGAAGCTTTCTTT
d_call: TRBD1; clone_size: once; j_call: TRBJ1-4; v_call: TRBV4-3; cdr3_aa: CASSLGQAMAAKREKLFF; cdr3_nt: TGCGCCAGCAGCCTTGGACAGGCCATGGCGGCTAAGAGGGAAAAACTGTTTTTT